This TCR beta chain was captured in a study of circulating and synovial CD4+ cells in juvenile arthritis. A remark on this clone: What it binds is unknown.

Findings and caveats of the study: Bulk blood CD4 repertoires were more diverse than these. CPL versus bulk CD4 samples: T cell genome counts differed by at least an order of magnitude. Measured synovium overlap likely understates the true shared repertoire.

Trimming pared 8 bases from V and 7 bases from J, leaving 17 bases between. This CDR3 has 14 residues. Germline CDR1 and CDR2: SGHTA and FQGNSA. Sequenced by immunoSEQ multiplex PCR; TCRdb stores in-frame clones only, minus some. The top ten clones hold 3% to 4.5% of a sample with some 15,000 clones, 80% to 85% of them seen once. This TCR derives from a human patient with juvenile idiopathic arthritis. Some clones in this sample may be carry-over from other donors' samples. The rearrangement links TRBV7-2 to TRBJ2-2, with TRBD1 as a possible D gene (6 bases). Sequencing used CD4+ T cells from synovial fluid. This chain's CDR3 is CASQGQELSGELFF. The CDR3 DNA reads TGTGCCAGCCAGGGGCAGGAATTGAGCGGGGAGCTGTTTTTT.